One and the same sample provided the 10 T cell receptor beta chains below, sequenced in a study of T-cell reconstitution after alpha-beta-depleted transplantation in children. As it was prepared, the TCRbeta library received unique molecular identifiers. TCRdb fed the PCR reads into MiXCR, producing one record per CDR3 protein. The sample consists of around 70,000 distinct CDR3 sequences, about 11% of them appearing once. The sample consisted of PBMCs, taken before TCRalphabeta/CD19-depleted stem cell transplant. Every receptor here comes from a boy aged 5-17 years with acute myeloid leukemia, due to receive a stem cell transplant.

This clonotype came up many times. V is TRBV7-2 and J is TRBJ1-5, with 7 bases identical to TRBD1. Trimming removed 1 base from V and 5 bases from J; junction bases left unmatched: 8. CDR1 is SGHTA and CDR2 is FQGNSA in the germline V gene. The CDR3 has 16 amino acids. This CDR3 is CASSLGDRVGDQPQHF. DNA of the CDR3: TGTGCCAGCAGCTTAGGCGACAGGGTAGGGGATCAGCCCCAGCATTTT.

The genes are TRBV4-2 and TRBJ2-3; TRBD2 matches at 7 bases. Per germline, CDR1 LGHNA and CDR2 YNFKEQ. This CDR3 is 14 amino acids long. With V trimmed by 5 bases and J by 4 bases, 6 bases remained unmatched. The CDR3 here is CASSEASGPDTQYF. In DNA, the CDR3 is TGTGCCAGCAGCGAGGCTAGCGGCCCAGATACGCAGTATTTT.

A remark on this clonotype: This sequence may be a read error, since a much larger clone differs from it by one base. CDR3 amino acids: CASSNETGTADTEAFF. The CDR3 DNA reads TGTGCCAGCAGCAATGAGACCGGGACAGCGGACACTGAAGCTTTCTTT. The chain carries TRBV21-1 and TRBJ1-1. TRBV21-1 is designated a pseudogene. There are 16 residues in the CDR3.

Details on this clonotype: A read error may be the cause here, since a much bigger clone is one base away. The chain joins TRBV3-1 to TRBJ2-1; 11 positions agree with TRBD2. CDR1 LGHDT and CDR2 YNNKEL come from the germline V gene (reference sequence). CDR3 length: 15 amino acids. Here the CDR3 DNA reads TGTGCCTGCAGCCTCACTAGCGGGAGTAATTCTGAGCAGTTCTTC. The encoded protein is CACSLTSGSNSEQFF.

This clonotype was detected many times. CDR3 coding DNA: TGCGCCAGCAGCTTGGGACAGGGCTGGTATGGCTACACCTTC. Protein product: CASSLGQGWYGYTF. The chain carries TRBV5-1 and TRBJ1-2, with 7 bases that match TRBD1. The CDR3 contains 14 residues. Trimming cost V 0 bases and J 5 bases; bases outside gene matches: 4. Per germline, CDR1 SGHRS and CDR2 YFSETQ.

This clonotype was found many times. This CDR3 reads CASSSHRGTNTGELFF. The CDR3 nucleotides read TGTGCCAGCAGCTCGCACAGGGGGACGAACACCGGGGAGCTGTTTTTT. The chain recombines TRBV5-5 with TRBJ2-2, with 8 bases matching TRBD1. Per germline, CDR1 SGHKS and CDR2 YYEKEE (reference sequence). The CDR3 runs 16 residues. Trimming at V came to 3 bases and at J to 0 bases, leaving 4 bases not matched to a gene.

This clonotype came up many times. The gene calls are TRBV27 and TRBJ2-5, with TRBD2 matching 14 bases. Trimming cost V 2 bases and J 5 bases; bases outside gene matches: 16. This CDR3 contains 20 residues. Germline V CDR1 and CDR2: MNHEY, SMNVEV (reference sequence). Written as DNA, the CDR3 is TGTGCCAGCAGTTTACTACGTCCCGGGACTAGCGGGGGTTCCGGGGAGACCCAGTACTTC. This translates into CASSLLRPGTSGGSGETQYF.

This clonotype has a count of ten or more. J is TRBJ2-1 and V is TRBV7-9, with no clear D. The germline V and J ends were trimmed by 5 bases and 3 bases, with 17 bases remaining between them. CDR1 and CDR2 from the germline V gene are SEHNR and FQNEAQ (reference sequence). The CDR3 is made up of 16 amino acids. The CDR3 protein is CASSPPAVAFYNEQFF. The DNA of the CDR3 is TGTGCCAGCAGCCCACCGGCAGTGGCCTTCTACAATGAGCAGTTCTTC.

This clonotype was detected ten times or more. The CDR3 loop reads CATSRGTVDEKLFF. The CDR3 coding sequence is TGTGCCACCAGCCGCGGGACAGTCGATGAAAAACTGTTTTTT. This chain uses TRBV15 with TRBJ1-4; 7 nucleotides agree with TRBD1. Trimming took 5 bases from V and 6 from J; bases not matched to a gene: 6. Germline CDR1 is LNHNV and CDR2 is YYDKDF (reference sequence). The CDR3 sequence is 14 residues long. The full variable domain, with the rest looked up from reference TRBV15 and TRBJ1-4, is DAMVIQNPRYQVTQFGKPVTLSCSQTLNHNVMYWYQQKSSQAPKLLFHYYDKDFNNEADTPDNFQSRRPNTSFCFLDIRSPGLGDTAMYLCATSRGTVDEKLFFGSGTQLSVL.

This clonotype has ten or more counts. The rearrangement links TRBV20-1 to TRBJ2-1, with D possibly TRBD1 on 6 matching bases. Deletions cut 1 base from V and 6 bases from J, with 19 bases between. The CDR3 contains 16 residues. Germline-derived CDR1 and CDR2 are DFQATT and SNEGSKA (reference sequence). CDR3 in DNA: TGCAGTGCTAGAGTTCCAGGTCTGAAAGGGGGCAATGAGCAGTTCTTC. It is translated as CSARVPGLKGGNEQFF.